This T cell receptor (beta chain) comes out of a study of cytomegalovirus exposure and HLA in healthy donors. Deletions cut 1 base from V and 8 bases from J, with 8 bases between. CDR3 length: 12 residues. Germline CDR1 reads MGHRA; CDR2 reads YSYEKL. Primers included in the PCR were 60 Vbeta and 13 Jbeta primers. TCRdb's table, derived via immunoSEQ multiplex PCR, lists solely in-frame clones and lacks some. The table lists about 130,000 clones, roughly 80% of them singletons. This clonotype was sampled from a male donor in good health and CMV-seronegative. This sequence joins TRBV4-1 and TRBJ1-2; D is unresolved. Material: PBMCs. The CDR3 region is CASSQAFGGYTF. The DNA for the CDR3 is TGCGCCAGCAGCCAAGCATTCGGGGGCTACACCTTC.